The 22 T cell receptor beta chains below were found in one sample sequenced in a study of blood T cell repertoires in COVID-19. Clones were sequenced by immunoSEQ multiplex PCR, and TCRdb holds only the in-frame ones, with some missing. This sample has 150,000 to 200,000 clones, with roughly 78% found just once. The specimen was peripheral blood. The receptors here all came from an elderly woman with active or convalescent COVID-19.

Turning to this clone: One end of the junction does not line up with germline, which may come from a read error. This chain uses TRBV6-5 with TRBJ2-5; TRBD2 matches at 9 bases. Germline lookup yields CDR1 MNHEY and CDR2 SVGAGI. CDR3 length: 14 residues. The CDR3 loop is CASSRGGGQATQYF. CDR3 bases: TGTGCCAGCAGTCGCGGGGGGGGGCAAGCGACCCAGTACTTC.

The chain recombines TRBV4-1 with TRBJ1-5; 7 positions match TRBD1. CDR3 size: 15 residues. Germline V CDR1 and CDR2: MGHRA, YSYEKL. The junction had 5 bases not matched to a gene; V was cut back by 1 base and J by 5 bases. DNA of the CDR3: TGCGCCAGCAGCCAAGTTGAGGGGGCTCATCAGCCCCAGCATTTT. Translated, it gives CASSQVEGAHQPQHF.

The CDR3 nucleotides are TGTGCCAGCAGCCTGGGGGGACAGGGGGTCTACGAGCAGTACTTC. It encodes CASSLGGQGVYEQYF. This chain connects TRBV28 to TRBJ2-7, with TRBD1 identical over 11 bases. This CDR3 comprises 15 residues. V gave up 6 bases and J gave up 3 bases; unmatched junction bases: 7. Germline V gives CDR1 MDHEN, CDR2 SYDVKM.

This rearrangement joins TRBV28 to TRBJ2-7; a weak D match, TRBD2 (6 bases). Germline CDR1 reads MDHEN; CDR2 reads SYDVKM. The CDR3 totals 14 residues. V dropped 6 bases and J dropped 1 base, with 13 bases sitting between them. The DNA of the CDR3 is TGTGCCAGCAGCGCCGCAGGGAGGTCCTACGAGCAGTACTTC. It encodes CASSAAGRSYEQYF.

The genes are TRBV9 and TRBJ2-3, with D perhaps matching TRBD2 (5 bases). The CDR3 covers 13 residues. The germline gives CDR1 SGDLS, CDR2 YYNGEE. The germline V and J ends were trimmed by 4 bases and 6 bases, with 12 bases remaining between them. The CDR3 loop reads CASSPGGQDTQYF. CDR3 coding DNA: TGTGCCAGCAGCCCCGGAGGTCAGGATACGCAGTATTTT.

The genes are TRBV28 and TRBJ2-3; 7 bases align to TRBD1. CDR1 and CDR2 (germline): MDHEN, SYDVKM. V trimming: 5 bases; J trimming: 6 bases; junction bases outside the gene matches: 11. This CDR3 has 15 residues. The CDR3 sequence: CASSPTDRVVDTQYF. The CDR3, as DNA: TGTGCCAGCAGTCCCACAGACAGGGTCGTGGATACGCAGTATTTT.

The genes are TRBV5-4 and TRBJ1-1; D call uncertain. The germline V gene encodes CDR1 SGHNT and CDR2 YYREEE (reference sequence). V was pared by 4 bases and J by 1 base, with 17 bases between. The CDR3 totals 16 residues. CDR3 in amino acids: CASSPTSGRGNTEAFF. Here the CDR3 DNA reads TGTGCCAGCAGCCCAACCTCTGGGCGGGGGAACACTGAAGCTTTCTTT. Variable domain in full (rest from reference TRBV5-4 and TRBJ1-1): ETGVTQSPTHLIKTRGQQVTLRCSSQSGHNTVSWYQQALGQGPQFIFQYYREEENGRGNFPPRFSGLQFPNYSSELNVNALELDDSALYLCASSPTSGRGNTEAFFGQGTRLTVV.

The chain couples TRBV4-3 to TRBJ1-2; D gene ambiguous. This CDR3 contains 15 residues. The V gene lost 1 base and the J gene lost 7 bases, with 16 bases spanning the gap. CDR1 LGHNA and CDR2 YSLEER come from the germline V gene. CDR3 coding DNA: TGCGCCAGCAGCCAAGGTCGGCAGGTGGCCGTTGGCTACACCTTC. Its protein is CASSQGRQVAVGYTF.

This sequence joins TRBV29-1 and TRBJ1-1; 8 positions match TRBD1. The CDR3 has 17 amino acids. Losses at the gene ends were 1 base for V and 3 bases for J; bases not matched to a gene: 13. CDR1 and CDR2 (germline): SQVTM, ANQGSEA. CDR3 in amino acids: CSVEGQGAFWTDTEAFF. CDR3 nucleotides: TGCAGCGTTGAAGGTCAGGGGGCTTTTTGGACGGACACTGAAGCTTTCTTT. The full variable domain, its missing parts supplied by reference TRBV29-1 and TRBJ1-1, is SAVISQKPSRDICQRGTSLTIQCQVDSQVTMMFWYRQQPGQSLTLIATANQGSEATYESGFVIDKFPISRPNLTFSTLTVSNMSPEDSSIYLCSVEGQGAFWTDTEAFFGQGTRLTVV.

The chain combines TRBV5-8 with TRBJ1-4; no firm D call. Trimming took 2 bases from V and 4 from J, leaving 9 bases between them. This CDR3 comprises 14 residues. Germline V CDR1 and CDR2: SGHTS, YDEGEE. CDR3 loop: CASSLRLYNEKLFF. In DNA form, the CDR3 reads TGTGCCAGCAGCTTAAGACTTTATAATGAAAAACTGTTTTTT.

Only a few counts were recorded for this clone. The rearrangement uses TRBV7-3 and TRBJ1-2, with TRBD1 identical over 9 bases. The germline gives CDR1 SGHTA, CDR2 FQGTGA. The CDR3 extends over 13 amino acids. V shed 2 bases, J shed 8 bases, and the junction held 3 bases outside the gene matches. The CDR3 here is CASSLGQGRGYTF. The CDR3 coding sequence is TGTGCCAGCAGCTTAGGACAGGGGAGAGGCTACACCTTC.

The rearrangement joins TRBV4-3 to TRBJ2-7, with TRBD2 matching over 10 bases. The V segment lost 0 bases and the J segment 3 bases; nucleotides outside the gene matches: 8. Looked up from germline, CDR1 is LGHNA and CDR2 is YSLEER. This CDR3 region has 17 residues. The CDR3 nucleotides are TGCGCCAGCAGCCAAGATCGTTGGCTAGCGGGGGTCTACGAGCAGTACTTC. Amino acid sequence: CASSQDRWLAGVYEQYF.

This chain links TRBV15 with TRBJ2-3, with 10 bases identical to TRBD2. Germline V lookup: CDR1 LNHNV, CDR2 YYDKDF (reference sequence). The CDR3 consists of 16 residues. J lost 8 bases, V lost 1 base, and 9 bases had no gene match. The CDR3 here is CATSRVKVAGGRTQYF. The CDR3 DNA follows: TGTGCCACCAGCAGAGTCAAAGTAGCGGGGGGACGTACGCAGTATTTT.

The V gene is TRBV4-3, the J gene TRBJ2-7, with TRBD2 identical over 9 bases. The junction had 6 bases not matched to a gene; V was cut back by 0 bases and J by 6 bases. The CDR3 runs 15 residues. Germline assignment: CDR1 LGHNA and CDR2 YSLEER. The CDR3 DNA is TGCGCCAGCAGCCAAGACGCCATAGCGGGGGTCGAGCAGTACTTC. Residues: CASSQDAIAGVEQYF.

This sequence joins TRBV5-1 and TRBJ2-2; D remains unclear. The V gene's germline CDR1 is SGHRS and CDR2 YFSETQ. V gave up 0 bases and J gave up 8 bases, with 8 bases separating them. This CDR3 is 13 amino acids long. This chain's CDR3 is CASSLGRPGELFF. The CDR3 DNA reads as TGCGCCAGCAGCTTGGGGCGGCCGGGGGAGCTGTTTTTT.

The chain has TRBV7-9 and TRBJ2-5; 9 bases align to TRBD2. CDR3 length: 13 amino acids. The germline V gene encodes CDR1 SEHNR and CDR2 FQNEAQ (reference sequence). Trimming cost V 5 bases and J 10 bases; bases outside gene matches: 8. CDR3 region: CASSPGLAVIQYF. The CDR3 DNA reads TGTGCCAGCAGCCCGGGACTAGCTGTGATCCAGTACTTC.

The rearrangement uses TRBV5-1 and TRBJ2-7; no clear D gene. This CDR3 is 14 amino acids long. Trimming cost V 1 base and J 5 bases, with 13 bases left between them. Looked up from germline, CDR1 is SGHRS and CDR2 is YFSETQ. CDR3 coding DNA: TGCGCCAGCAGCTTGTTGACAAGGATGGACGAGCAGTACTTC. Its protein is CASSLLTRMDEQYF.

This chain joins TRBV9 and TRBJ1-1, with D maybe TRBD1 (6 bases). The CDR3 runs to 14 residues. Trimming stripped 3 bases from V and 3 bases from J, with 12 bases between. In germline, CDR1 is SGDLS, CDR2 YYNGEE. The CDR3: CASSDTGRDTEAFF. CDR3 in DNA: TGTGCCAGCAGCGACACAGGGAGAGACACTGAAGCTTTCTTT.

V usage is TRBV30 and J usage is TRBJ1-4; D is unresolved. The V end was cut by 4 bases, the J end by 7 bases, with 13 bases between. This CDR3 has 13 amino acids. Germline V lookup: CDR1 GTSNPN, CDR2 SVGIG (reference sequence). CDR3 nucleotide sequence: TGTGCCTGGACAACGAAGGCGGGTGAAAAACTGTTTTTT. Its translation is CAWTTKAGEKLFF.

The V call is TRBV6-5, the J call TRBJ1-6; D is unresolved. CDR1 is MNHEY and CDR2 is SVGAGI in the germline V gene. Trimming took 6 bases from V and 4 from J, leaving 10 bases between them. The CDR3 totals 14 residues. CDR3 nucleotides: TGTGCCAGCAGCCTAGGCGCTTATAATTCACCCCTCCACTTT. This codes for CASSLGAYNSPLHF.

This clone was detected a few times. V is TRBV27 and J is TRBJ2-1, with D possibly matching TRBD1 (6 bases). The germline V gene encodes CDR1 MNHEY and CDR2 SMNVEV (reference sequence). The CDR3 has 12 amino acids. Trimming shortened V by 5 bases and J by 9 bases, and 11 bases separated the two germline ends. CDR3 sequence: CASSPQGSEQFF. Written as DNA, the CDR3 is TGTGCCAGCAGTCCTCAGGGGAGTGAGCAGTTCTTC.

The gene calls are TRBV5-1 and TRBJ1-6, with 7 nucleotides matching TRBD1. Germline CDR1 is SGHRS and CDR2 is YFSETQ. The CDR3 loop spans 14 amino acids. V lost 6 bases to trimming and J lost 8 bases; unmatched junction nucleotides: 8. CDR3 coding DNA: TGCGCCAGCACCCCTGACAGGGCGGATTCACCCCTCCACTTT. It encodes CASTPDRADSPLHF.